The text below deals with one T cell receptor (beta chain). There is no known antigen for this receptor. No much larger clone exists at a distance of one base, and base qualities are not known. V is pruned by 4 bases and J by 2 bases, leaving 8 bases of the junction without a gene match. The CDR1 and CDR2 encoded by the germline V gene are SQVTM and ANQGSEA. The CDR3, cysteine through phenylalanine, is 15 amino acids long. Of the read, only the CDR3 DNA is kept; its 45 bases are in frame from base 1. These data belong to a study of blood T cell repertoires in COVID-19 (TCRdb year 2020). At the level of the whole study: Samples covering the acute and convalescent phases of COVID-19 were provided by collaborators in the United States, Italy and Spain. The material from the prospective study consisted of cDNA or gDNA derived from T cells, B-cell-depleted T cells, or PBMCs. Deeply sampled blood TCRbeta repertoires from subjects exposed to, actively infected with, or recovered from COVID-19 were included in the dataset. The repertoires were released in a freely available public database meant as a resource for research on the immune response to SARS-CoV-2. Samples were obtained from the ongoing ImmuneRACE study (first 160 participants) and from 1,254 subjects provided by 6 global collaborators. Nearly every sample came with metadata listing a de-identified subject ID, COVID-19 status, age in years and sex. Where available, HLA class I and class II types were obtained from metadata supplied by the sample provider rather than from assay-based typing.

The collaborating institutions used their own protocols to collect whole blood in K2EDTA tubes. Collaborator samples were shipped for TCRbeta analysis as frozen whole blood, isolated PBMCs, or DNA extracted from either sample type. Results the study describes overall, beyond this receptor: The amount of clinical and demographic metadata varied by source and participant and was provided uncurated.

TCRbeta CDR3 regions were amplified from genomic DNA by means of the immunoSEQ Assay, a bias-controlled multiplex PCR. Turning to the authors' computational methods: The number of nucleated cells in each sample was estimated from the amplification of reference gene primers within the assay. To quantify the absolute abundance of each unique TCRbeta CDR3 rearrangement, sequence reads were collapsed and filtered. For each sample, productive Simpson clonality was calculated as the square root of Simpson's diversity index across productive rearrangements. Drawn from immuneACCESS, this table holds only the in-frame rearrangements with V and J called that TCRdb kept. Clones are partly lost; checked studies trace under half to an unresolved V gene and leave the rest unexplained. V, J and clone size are taken as reported in that table, and D and trimming were inferred from the DNA itself. The sample has about 250,000 clones on record, approximately 83% of them singletons. The ten largest clones take up 4% to 5.5% of the sample.

Material: peripheral blood. The chain uses TRBV29-1 and TRBJ2-5; 9 central bases correspond to TRBD1. The clonotype comes from a man between 45 and 60 years old with active or convalescent COVID-19. For the CDR3, the sequence is CSVGAPGQGQETQYF. The DNA is TGCAGCGTTGGAGCTCCGGGACAGGGACAAGAGACCCAGTACTTC.